A single sample is the source of the 9 T cell receptor beta chains below, sequenced in a study of cytomegalovirus exposure and HLA in healthy donors (dated by TCRdb to the late 2010s). Library preparation used the immunoSEQ multiplex PCR assay. A mixture of 60 forward primers for TCR Vbeta segments and 13 reverse primers for TCR Jbeta segments was used in the multiplex PCR. Drawn from immuneACCESS, this table holds only the in-frame rearrangements with V and J called that TCRdb kept. Clones are partly lost; checked studies trace under half to an unresolved V gene and leave the rest unexplained. The sample contains 170,000 or so clones, approximately 80% of them found a single time. The ten largest clones take up around 5% of the sample. The sample was PBMCs. These receptors were collected from a man aged 18-30 years in good health and CMV-seronegative.

This clone was detected only once. V gene TRBV11-3 combines with J gene TRBJ2-7; D possibly corresponds to TRBD1 (6 bases). CDR3 length: 13 amino acids. CDR1 is SGHNT, CDR2 YENEEA, per germline. V dropped 9 bases and J dropped 0 bases, with 12 bases sitting between them. The CDR3 loop reads CASGHRVSYEQYF. CDR3 nucleotides: TGTGCCAGTGGGCACAGGGTCTCCTACGAGCAGTACTTC.

The rearrangement links TRBV6-5 to TRBJ2-2, with 7 bases matching TRBD2. The CDR3 runs 13 residues. Germline CDR1 and CDR2: MNHEY and SVGAGI. The trim removed 7 bases at V and 4 bases at J, leaving 3 bases unmatched. In DNA, the CDR3 is TGTGCCAGCACCGGGACTACCACCGGGGAGCTGTTTTTT. It encodes CASTGTTTGELFF.

The chain carries TRBV18 and TRBJ1-5, with D perhaps matching TRBD1 (6 bases). This CDR3 contains 13 residues. The V gene's germline CDR1 is KGHSH and CDR2 LQKENI. The germline V and J ends were trimmed by 4 bases and 7 bases, with 11 bases remaining between them. The CDR3 loop is CASSRGLGQPQHF. The CDR3 DNA reads TGTGCCAGCTCACGGGGGCTCGGGCAGCCCCAGCATTTT. Together with reference TRBV18 and TRBJ1-5, the CDR3 gives the full variable domain: NAGVMQNPRHLVRRRGQEARLRCSPMKGHSHVYWYRQLPEEGLKFMVYLQKENIIDESGMPKERFSAEFPKEGPSILRIQQVVRGDSAAYFCASSRGLGQPQHFGDGTRLSIL.

The chain recombines TRBV6-5 with TRBJ2-1; unclear D gene. V lost 6 bases and J 6 bases, leaving 15 bases between the germline ends. The germline V gene encodes CDR1 MNHEY and CDR2 SVGAGI. This CDR3 contains 14 residues. The CDR3 sequence is CASSLSIYPNEQFF. CDR3 nucleotide sequence: TGTGCCAGCAGCCTAAGTATCTACCCCAATGAGCAGTTCTTC.

In its sample, this clone was seen a few times. This chain uses TRBV7-9 with TRBJ1-5; D might be TRBD1 (5 bases). The CDR3 contains 14 residues. The germline V and J ends were trimmed by 5 bases and 5 bases, with 13 bases remaining between them. Germline CDR1 reads SEHNR; CDR2 reads FQNEAQ (reference sequence). The chain's CDR3 is CASSPLWGDQPQHF. The CDR3 coding sequence is TGTGCCAGCAGCCCCCTATGGGGGGATCAGCCCCAGCATTTT.

The chain employs TRBV5-1 and TRBJ2-1; 9 nucleotides agree with TRBD2. CDR1 is SGHRS, CDR2 YFSETQ, per germline. V lost 3 bases and J lost 8; bases outside the gene matches: 12. The CDR3 has 16 residues. CDR3 nucleotides: TGCGCCAGCAGCTCCGGGACTAGCACTGGGGTAGATGAGCAGTTCTTC. Translation: CASSSGTSTGVDEQFF.

The chain couples TRBV10-2 to TRBJ2-5; possible D gene TRBD2, 7 bases. V was trimmed by 4 bases and J by 5 bases, leaving 17 bases between them. There are 15 residues in the CDR3. Per germline, CDR1 WSHSY and CDR2 SAAADI. Written as DNA, the CDR3 is TGCGCCAGCAGTGTAGGGGGGGGTACAGGGGAGACCCAGTACTTC. Protein: CASSVGGGTGETQYF.

Only a few counts were recorded for this clone. The chain links TRBV6-5 to TRBJ2-3; weak D call: TRBD2 (5 bases). Germline CDR1 reads MNHEY; CDR2 reads SVGAGI. Between the trimmed V and J ends, which lost 0 bases and 5 bases, there was a span of 12 bases. The CDR3 sequence is 15 residues long. The CDR3 spells CASSYSSGLGDTQYF. In nucleotides, the CDR3 is TGTGCCAGCAGTTACTCGAGCGGTTTGGGAGATACGCAGTATTTT.

The rearrangement uses TRBV11-2 and TRBJ1-2, with D uncertain. This CDR3 spans 13 amino acids. The V end was cut by 4 bases, the J end by 2 bases, with 8 bases between. The germline V gene encodes CDR1 SGHAT and CDR2 FQNNGV. The CDR3 sequence is CASSSKRNYGYTF. The DNA for the CDR3 is TGTGCCAGCAGCTCTAAACGGAACTATGGCTACACCTTC.